Presented here are 15 T cell receptor beta chains from one specimen sequenced in a study of T cell responses to AZD1222 COVID-19 vaccine. Sequenced by immunoSEQ multiplex PCR; TCRdb stores in-frame clones only, minus some. The table shows about 150,000 clones, with under 95% occurring only once. Sequences were derived from peripheral blood, sampled 28 days after the second AZD1222 dose. The receptor source for this set is an adult who received the AZD1222 COVID-19 vaccine.

The gene calls are TRBV14 and TRBJ1-2, with 7 positions matching TRBD1. V was pared by 3 bases and J by 3 bases, with 7 bases of the junction left unmatched. Germline V CDR1 and CDR2: SGHDN, FVKESK. The CDR3 loop spans 15 amino acids. CDR3 DNA: TGTGCCAGCAGCCAGACAGGGAAGGAAGACTATGGCTACACCTTC. Translating it yields CASSQTGKEDYGYTF.

This rearrangement joins TRBV6-5 to TRBJ1-2; D call uncertain. This CDR3 is built from 14 residues. Per germline, CDR1 MNHEY and CDR2 SVGAGI. Trimming pared 6 bases from V and 4 bases from J, leaving 15 bases between. The CDR3 is CASSPEARTYGYTF. CDR3 in DNA: TGTGCCAGCAGCCCCGAGGCCAGAACCTATGGCTACACCTTC.

CDR3 sequence: CASSATGLANIQYF. The CDR3 DNA is TGTGCCAGCAGCGCCACAGGGTTGGCAAACATTCAGTACTTC. The J gene is TRBJ2-4, the V gene TRBV11-2; the D gene is possibly TRBD1 (6 bases). Deletions cut 5 bases from V and 6 bases from J, with 14 bases between. This CDR3 comprises 14 residues. CDR1 is SGHAT, CDR2 FQNNGV, per germline. Combining the CDR3 with reference TRBV11-2 and TRBJ2-4 gives the whole variable domain EAGVAQSPRYKIIEKRQSVAFWCNPISGHATLYWYQQILGQGPKLLIQFQNNGVVDDSQLPKDRFSAERLKGVDSTLKIQPAKLEDSAVYLCASSATGLANIQYFGAGTRLSVL.

The chain carries TRBV10-2 and TRBJ1-6; no clear D gene. V was pared by 1 base and J by 4 bases, with 14 bases between. This CDR3 contains 17 residues. Germline V gives CDR1 WSHSY, CDR2 SAAADI. CDR3 DNA sequence: TGCGCCAGCAGTGAGTACCCAAAGTTGGGGTATAATTCACCCCTCCACTTT. It codes for CASSEYPKLGYNSPLHF.

This chain links TRBV16 with TRBJ1-6; maybe TRBD1 (6 bases). Looked up from germline, CDR1 is KGHSY and CDR2 is FQNENV. Trimming pared 4 bases from V and 5 bases from J, leaving 9 bases between. This CDR3 spans 14 amino acids. The chain's CDR3 is CASSPRQDNSPLHF. In DNA, the CDR3 is TGTGCCAGCAGCCCTCGACAGGATAATTCACCCCTCCACTTT.

In DNA, the CDR3 is TGTGCCAGCAGCCAAGAAGTGACAGGGAATAGATATGAAAAACTGTTTTTT. This sequence encodes CASSQEVTGNRYEKLFF. The gene calls are TRBV3-1 (or the pseudogene TRBV3-2) and TRBJ1-4; 7 bases align to TRBD1. The CDR3 length is 17 residues. CDR1 and CDR2 from the germline V gene are LGHDT and YNNKEL (reference sequence). After removal of 0 bases from V and 6 bases from J, the junction contained 10 bases not matched to a gene.

CDR3 residues: CAISERGLETGYEQYF. The CDR3 nucleotides read TGTGCCATCAGTGAGCGGGGTCTTGAGACAGGATACGAGCAGTACTTC. The chain carries TRBV10-3 and TRBJ2-7, with D possibly TRBD1 on 6 matching bases. V dropped 2 bases and J dropped 4 bases, with 18 bases sitting between them. The CDR3 runs to 16 residues. The germline gives CDR1 ENHRY, CDR2 SYGVKD.

The V and J genes are TRBV27 and TRBJ1-1; no reliable D call. Trimming stripped 8 bases from V and 3 bases from J, with 13 bases between. This CDR3 comprises 13 residues. CDR1 is MNHEY, CDR2 SMNVEV, per germline (reference sequence). Written as DNA, the CDR3 is TGTGCCAGCTTGGGCAGGTGGGACACTGAAGCTTTCTTT. This sequence encodes CASLGRWDTEAFF.

V gene TRBV24-1 combines with J gene TRBJ2-1; 11 bases are shared with TRBD2. J was trimmed by 6 bases and V by 3 bases; bases with no gene match: 6. CDR1 and CDR2 from the germline V gene are KGHDR and SFDVKD. The length of the CDR3 is 16 residues. The CDR3 spells CATSDRLAGSSNEQFF. CDR3 bases: TGTGCCACCAGTGATCGACTAGCGGGGTCGAGCAATGAGCAGTTCTTC.

The J gene is TRBJ2-5, the V gene TRBV5-1, with D tentatively TRBD2 (6 bases). In germline, CDR1 is SGHRS, CDR2 YFSETQ. Trimming took 5 bases from V and 4 from J, leaving 12 bases between them. The CDR3 loop spans 13 amino acids. The CDR3 here is CASSGGARETQYF. The CDR3 coding sequence is TGCGCCAGCAGTGGAGGGGCGCGAGAGACCCAGTACTTC.

This clone was counted between two and nine times. V is TRBV29-1 and J is TRBJ2-7; 9 bases fit TRBD2. CDR3 size: 16 residues. V lost 4 bases and J lost 0; bases outside the gene matches: 10. Germline CDR1 and CDR2: SQVTM and ANQGSEA. The CDR3 protein is CSVVGLAGELSYEQYF. The CDR3 DNA sequence: TGCAGCGTTGTGGGGTTAGCGGGAGAACTCTCCTACGAGCAGTACTTC.

In DNA form, the CDR3 reads TGTGCCAGCAGCGTGACCTATGGCTACACCTTC. Its translation: CASSVTYGYTF. J is TRBJ1-2 and V is TRBV2, with no clear D. The V gene's germline CDR1 is SNHLY and CDR2 FYNNEI. V gave up 6 bases and J gave up 4 bases, with 6 bases separating them. CDR3 length equals 11 residues. Full variable domain (rest looked up from reference TRBV2 and TRBJ1-2): EPEVTQTPSHQVTQMGQEVILRCVPISNHLYFYWYRQILGQKVEFLVSFYNNEISEKSEIFDDQFSVERPDGSNFTLKIRSTKLEDSAMYFCASSVTYGYTFGSGTRLTVV.

The chain links TRBV5-6 to TRBJ2-1, with TRBD2 matching 8 bases. The V segment lost 2 bases and the J segment 3 bases; nucleotides outside the gene matches: 7. Germline V gene data show CDR1 as SGHDT and CDR2 as YYEEEE. The CDR3 length is 16 residues. The CDR3 is CASSFFSGVGYNEQFF. CDR3 DNA sequence: TGTGCCAGCAGCTTTTTTAGCGGGGTAGGCTACAATGAGCAGTTCTTC.

The V call is TRBV4-1, the J call TRBJ1-1; D remains ambiguous. Germline V gene lookup returns CDR1 MGHRA and CDR2 YSYEKL. The length of the CDR3 is 15 residues. The V gene lost 7 bases and the J gene lost 7 bases, with 22 bases spanning the gap. The CDR3 coding sequence is TGCGCCAGCACCCCAAGCCAAGGTCCGGAAATTGAAGCTTTCTTT. It encodes CASTPSQGPEIEAFF.

The chain carries TRBV5-1 and TRBJ1-4; D call uncertain. V lost 6 bases, J lost 0 bases, and 15 bases lay in between. Germline V gene lookup returns CDR1 SGHRS and CDR2 YFSETQ. CDR3 length: 16 amino acids. The CDR3 spells CASKLAVGTTNEKLFF. Here the CDR3 DNA reads TGCGCCAGCAAATTAGCTGTAGGTACAACTAATGAAAAACTGTTTTTT.